The 15 T cell receptor beta chains below all came from one sample that was sequenced in a study of shared clonotypes between healthy human individuals. TCRdb's copy holds only in-frame clones and misses some; the assay was immunoSEQ multiplex PCR. The sample yields some 530,000 clones, 78% seen once. The sequenced sample consisted of PBMCs. Receptor source: a woman between 40 and 55 years old in good health. Some clones in this sample may be carry-over from other donors' samples.

Ten or more counts support this clone. V and J are TRBV30 and TRBJ2-1; D gene unclear. The V gene lost 1 base and the J gene lost 0 bases, with 13 bases spanning the gap. Germline V gives CDR1 GTSNPN, CDR2 SVGIG (reference sequence). This CDR3 comprises 16 residues. CDR3 region: CAWSAYDWVSYNEQFF. The CDR3 DNA is TGTGCCTGGAGTGCCTACGACTGGGTCTCCTACAATGAGCAGTTCTTC.

Comments on this clone: At one of its ends the junction is not consistent with the germline gene, which may arise from a read error. The chain employs TRBV7-7 and TRBJ2-1; D might be TRBD1 (5 bases). The germline V gene encodes CDR1 SSHAT and CDR2 FNYEAQ (reference sequence). The CDR3 extends over 13 amino acids. For the CDR3, the DNA is TGTGCTAGCAGCTTATGGCAGGGAAATGAGCAGTTCTTC. Protein: CASSLWQGNEQFF.

This clone has ten or more counts. The gene calls are TRBV19 and TRBJ2-2; 9 bases align to TRBD1. Germline CDR1 is LNHDA and CDR2 is SQIVND (reference sequence). V lost 10 bases to trimming and J lost 6 bases; unmatched junction nucleotides: 9. The CDR3 extends over 14 amino acids. The CDR3 coding sequence is TGTGCCACCGCCGGGACAGGGTGGGCCGGGGAGCTGTTTTTT. Translation gives CATAGTGWAGELFF.

V gene TRBV15 combines with J gene TRBJ2-1, with no clear D. This CDR3 has 15 amino acids. V shed 0 bases and J shed 0 bases, with 6 bases lying between them. Germline V gene sequence: CDR1 LNHNV, CDR2 YYDKDF (reference sequence). The DNA of the CDR3 is TGTGCCACCAGCAGAGAATCCACCTCCTACAATGAGCAGTTCTTC. Its translation is CATSRESTSYNEQFF.

The chain links TRBV2 to TRBJ1-2; weak D call: TRBD1 (6 bases). Germline CDR1 reads SNHLY; CDR2 reads FYNNEI. V lost 1 base and J lost 0, with 9 bases in between. The CDR3 extends over 15 amino acids. The CDR3: CASSEVGQTNYGYTF. The CDR3 DNA reads TGTGCCAGCAGTGAAGTTGGACAGACTAACTATGGCTACACCTTC.

The CDR3 coding sequence is TGCGCCAGCAAGACAGACCCCGCGAACACCGGGGAGCTGTTTTTT. As protein: CASKTDPANTGELFF. The rearrangement links TRBV5-1 to TRBJ2-2, with a tentative D call TRBD1 (5 bases). CDR3 size: 15 residues. Germline values: CDR1 SGHRS, CDR2 YFSETQ. V was clipped by 6 bases and J by 0 bases, with 12 bases between them.

This rearrangement joins TRBV29-1 to TRBJ2-5; no reliable D call. Gene TRBJ2-7 matches the end of the DNA better, so the J call may be wrong. CDR1 is SQVTM, CDR2 ANQGSEA, per germline. There are 13 residues in the CDR3. The CDR3 sequence: CSVDGPTAYEQYF. As DNA, the CDR3 is TGCAGCGTTGACGGCCCTACCGCCTACGAGCAGTACTTC.

The rearrangement links TRBV19 to TRBJ2-5; 9 bases agree with TRBD2. Per the germline V gene, CDR1 is LNHDA and CDR2 is SQIVND (reference sequence). There are 14 residues in the CDR3. With 3 bases clipped from V and 5 bases from J, the junction kept 4 bases outside the gene matches. The CDR3 DNA is TGTGCCAGTAGTATGCGGGAGGGCCGGGAGACCCAGTACTTC. It codes for CASSMREGRETQYF.

In the case of this clone: The sample has other DNA sequences that encode this CDR3 too. The chain links TRBV30 to TRBJ2-3; D remains ambiguous. Germline V CDR1 and CDR2: GTSNPN, SVGIG (reference sequence). V was pared by 4 bases and J by 8 bases, with 10 bases between. This CDR3 region has 11 residues. CDR3 sequence reads: CAWKPVGTQYF. The CDR3 bases are TGTGCCTGGAAACCCGTGGGTACGCAGTATTTT.

The rearrangement joins TRBV11-2 to TRBJ1-5; perhaps TRBD1 as D (5 bases). This CDR3 has 14 amino acids. Germline values: CDR1 SGHAT, CDR2 FQNNGV. Trimming stripped 2 bases from V and 5 bases from J, with 10 bases between. CDR3: CASSLSVGDQPQHF. The CDR3 bases are TGTGCCAGCAGCTTAAGTGTGGGGGATCAGCCCCAGCATTTT.

The V and J genes are TRBV27 and TRBJ2-7, with D tentatively TRBD2 (5 bases). V lost 2 bases, J lost 3 bases, and 14 bases lay in between. This CDR3 is 15 amino acids long. Germline lookup yields CDR1 MNHEY and CDR2 SMNVEV (reference sequence). CDR3 loop: CASSLGSLGGYEQYF. The CDR3 DNA reads as TGTGCCAGCAGTTTAGGCAGCCTCGGAGGCTACGAGCAGTACTTC.

The chain links TRBV18 to TRBJ2-7; possible D gene TRBD1, 6 bases. The V gene lost 3 bases and the J gene lost 2 bases, with 17 bases spanning the gap. CDR1 is KGHSH and CDR2 is LQKENI in the germline V gene. This CDR3 region has 16 residues. Written as DNA, the CDR3 is TGTGCCAGCTCACCGCCCCAGGGGACGGTAACCTACGAGCAGTACTTC. Encoded protein: CASSPPQGTVTYEQYF.

As for this clone: Other DNA sequences in this specimen translate into the identical CDR3. The J gene is TRBJ1-2, the V gene TRBV14; a possible D gene is TRBD1 (6 bases). Between the trimmed V and J ends, which lost 2 bases and 3 bases, there was a span of 7 bases. The CDR3 covers 13 residues. The germline CDR1 and CDR2 sequences are SGHDN and FVKESK. CDR3 protein: CASSQQGYYGYTF. The CDR3 bases are TGTGCCAGCAGCCAACAGGGGTACTATGGCTACACCTTC.

This sequence joins TRBV4-3 and TRBJ2-1; 8 bases line up with TRBD2. Germline values: CDR1 LGHNA, CDR2 YSLEER. V shed 0 bases and J 7 bases; nucleotides not matched to a gene: 11. The CDR3 length is 17 residues. This CDR3 reads CASSQDVGVAGRNEQFF. CDR3 nucleotide sequence: TGCGCCAGCAGCCAAGATGTGGGGGTAGCGGGAAGGAATGAGCAGTTCTTC.

V is TRBV25-1 and J is TRBJ2-2; TRBD1 aligns across 8 bases. This CDR3 is 16 amino acids long. The junction had 6 bases not matched to a gene; V was cut back by 1 base and J by 5 bases. Germline lookup yields CDR1 MGHDK and CDR2 SYGVNS. The CDR3 sequence: CASSESDRARTGELFF. For the CDR3, the DNA is TGTGCCAGCAGTGAATCGGACAGGGCTAGGACCGGGGAGCTGTTTTTT.